This entry describes one T cell receptor (beta chain). This clone's antigen is unknown. Base qualities were left out, and no much larger clone turns up one base away. This sample stems from a study of cytomegalovirus exposure and HLA in healthy donors (dated by TCRdb to 2015 to 2018). Background for the entire study: In an earlier analysis of around 540 of the donors, 250 to 350 Gb of sequence data and 90 million to 120 million unique TCR beta sequences from 180 million or so T cells were reported. Every repertoire in the discovery cohort had been generated on one and the same sequencing platform. Five DR-DQ haplotypes were handled as single units for association and clustering, since linkage in the cohort was strong. The later analysis used no new phenotypic data to find candidate immune exposures, relying instead on TCR beta sequences and their occurrence across donors. The study aimed to test whether cataloging public T cell receptors could reveal signatures of past pathogen exposure. The study combined high-throughput TCR immunosequencing, statistical association of individual TCRs with disease status, and machine learning to predict cytomegalovirus infection status. Typing coverage differed by locus: A, B, C, DRB1 and DQB1 were typed in roughly 629-640 donors, DQA1 in about 550, DPA1 in some 570, and DPB1 in about 450. Of the approximately 400 genotyped donors, 81% were placed in the genetic ancestry cluster associated with self-reported Caucasian donors. A later genetic analysis used genome-wide SNP genotypes for about three fifths of the 666 donors, treating that subset as a discovery cohort. Besides the first cohort of 550 to 750 subjects, a separate validation cohort made up of 95 to 150 different subjects was used. Among under 450 genotyped donors of the cohort, an average of 235,054 unique TCR beta nucleotide sequences were sequenced per donor, 15% to 20% of them non-productive. The study profiled the T cell repertoires of 500 to 800 subjects by immunosequencing and related them to cytomegalovirus serostatus. To decide whether each TCR beta V gene segment behaved as functional or pseudogenic, an earlier analysis of nearly 600 of the donors relied on high-throughput TCR beta sequencing. Roughly 290 gigabases of sequencing data and around 88 million unique TCR sequences made up an early release that covered around 640 HLA-typed donors. HLA typing included class I and class II loci at four-digit resolution. Donor age, sex, ethnicity and CMV serostatus were compiled together with the repertoire data. In a later analysis, previously published TCR beta repertoires from 500 to 750 donors were re-analyzed and high-resolution HLA genotyping was added so that TCR occurrence patterns could be studied. Summary of the overall study and its limitations: The presence/absence analyses assumed that sequencing depth was roughly uniform across donors, and that assumption may not be true. According to the authors, the approach could potentially be generalized to other disease states and immunological phenotypes. Because the 87-base-pair reads could not distinguish some IMGT-functional V segments, including TRBV6-2 and TRBV6-3, those segments were excluded. The sequencing pipeline was judged likely to have produced a cluster of highly shared sequence variants as a technical artifact. The classifier was reported to diagnose cytomegalovirus status with high specificity and sensitivity in both the original cohort and the validation cohort. In this cohort, only TCR beta chains were sequenced, and detectable features were limited by the absence of alpha or paired-chain data. Specific HLA alleles were associated with more than 15,000 TCR beta sequences at a false discovery rate of 0.05 in a later analysis. In an earlier analysis of over 550 of the donors, most TCR beta V segments were observed in productive rearrangements about 87% or about 30% of the time, broadly matching IMGT annotations. In a later analysis, HLA-associated TCR beta chains were found to be more clonally expanded and to have lower generation probabilities than equally common non-associated chains. HLA typing was unavailable for some donors at each locus, so association tests used only the typed subset. A further reported finding was that TCR beta sequences accurately predicted the HLA-A and HLA-B alleles for most subjects in the first cohort. A later analysis reported that several top co-occurrence clusters appeared linked to parvovirus B19, influenza, CMV and Epstein-Barr virus. Immune exposure information for the cohort was limited to CMV serostatus. Correlated functional status among segregating V segments might be attributable to linkage disequilibrium, but an unknown experimental factor could not be ruled out. In a later analysis, the rate of TCR association differed among HLA loci, with DRB1 alleles having the most associated TCRs and HLA-C alleles having the fewest. A later genetic analysis associated a missense DCLRE1C variant with V-gene and J-gene trimming of TCR beta chains, and an independent cohort replicated the association. When HLA alleles, especially DR and DQ, strongly co-occurred, attributing TCR associations to individual alleles was difficult. The study listed approximately 150 TCR beta chains as associated with cytomegalovirus. In a later genetic analysis, fewer N-insertions in productive TCRs were reported among donors in an Asian-associated ancestry cluster than the approximately 670-donor mean. The earlier analysis of nearly 600 of the donors excluded 15 to 20 rarely observed V segments, including chromosome 9 orphons, because counts were too low. A later analysis found that most CMV-associated TCR beta chains appeared HLA-restricted, with HLA associations seemingly driven largely by CMV exposure. In vitro tests confirmed that a few of the cytomegalovirus-associated TCR beta chains recognize cytomegalovirus antigens. Most TCR sequences were seen in very few donors, while some public TCRs were found in many individuals.

The cohort was made up of 500 to 800 healthy bone marrow donors. All cohort members were sampled while nominally healthy, although unrecorded immune exposures were likely present. The donor tested CMV seronegative and was one of the 352 seronegative cohort members. A peripheral blood sample was provided by each donor, and peripheral blood mononuclear cells were used for TCR beta sequencing. The Qiagen DNeasy Blood Extraction Kit was used to extract genomic DNA from the blood cell samples. The CDR3 contains 18 residues, cysteine and phenylalanine counted. The read is trimmed to its CDR3 DNA, 54 bases read in frame from base 1. The V end loses 4 bases and the J end loses 0 bases, and a stretch of 22 bases separates them. CDR1 and CDR2 are read off the germline V gene as MGHRA and YSYEKL. Library generation was performed with the immunoSEQ multiplex PCR assay. The multiplex PCR relied on a mix of 60 forward primers for TCR Vbeta segments and 13 reverse primers for TCR Jbeta segments. The CDR3 region of rearranged TCR beta genes was amplified from genomic DNA with a multiplex PCR assay. Amplified TCR beta libraries were sequenced as 87-base-pair reads on the Illumina HiSeq System. As for the original processing: A later analysis counted approximately 74 million unique TCR beta chains across the approximately 700 repertoires, and roughly 9.9 million of these chains were shared by at least two donors. To remove PCR and sequencing errors, raw reads were error-corrected and collapsed into unique sequences using a nearest-neighbor algorithm that merged closely related sequences. To assign V, D and J gene segments, CDR3 sequences were aligned to IMGT reference sequences. For a sequence to be retained, a match of at least six nucleotides was required to both a V gene segment and a J gene segment. Rearrangements were called productive when the CDR3 lacked stop codons and stayed in frame with V and J; all others were non-productive. CDR3 was defined by IMGT convention, running from the second conserved V-encoded cysteine to the conserved J-encoded phenylalanine. The earlier analysis of more than 450 of the donors excluded sequences that lacked an unambiguous match to a single V gene segment. An earlier analysis of 587 of the donors called V segments functional above 56.7% productive rearrangements and segregating when the between-donor standard deviation exceeded 5%. A statistical classification framework was built for diagnosing cytomegalovirus status from the catalog of TCR beta chain sequences. In a later analysis, V and J genes were assigned by comparing TCR nucleotide sequences against IMGT/GENE-DB human TR gene sequences. In a later analysis, CDR3 sequences and most-parsimonious VDJ recombination scenarios were assigned using the TCRdist pipeline. A later analysis defined each TCR beta chain by its CDR3 amino acid sequence plus V-gene family, and excluded reads lacking a unique V-gene family. To address suspected cross-contamination and a sequencing artifact, a later analysis removed roughly 640 highly shared, low-generation-probability nucleotide sequences. For each public chain, a later analysis derived a clonal expansion index from normalized ranks of inferred template counts within each repertoire. In a later analysis, generation probabilities were computed using a VDJ recombination model fitted to out-of-frame rearrangements, and the results were checked against IGoR. A later analysis scored TCR-TCR, TCR-HLA and TCR-CMV co-occurrence with hypergeometric tests, applying a repertoire-size bias correction to TCR pairs. In a later analysis, false discovery rates were estimated by permuting HLA or CMV assignments 20 times. In a later analysis, co-occurring TCRs were grouped using DBSCAN, with TCRdist sequence similarity added in when clustering inside HLA-allele-positive subsets. Co-occurrence clustering excluded repertoires with fewer than 30,000 or more than 120,000 public chains, plus five with anomalous nucleotide sharing. TCRdb provides this immuneACCESS table in a form limited to in-frame rearrangements. Some clones are lacking; in checked studies, under half of them reflect an unresolved V gene, and why the rest are absent is not known. V, J and clone size are those of that table, while D and trimming were read from the DNA. The sample includes more than 85,000 clones, with around 78% observed a single time. In total, the top ten clones hold 2.6% of the sample.

This TCR derives from a man aged 40-50 years in good health and CMV-seronegative. The rearrangement joined TRBV4-1 to TRBJ2-7; TRBD2 is perhaps the D gene, given 7 matching bases. Sequenced material: PBMCs. The DNA sequence is as follows: TGCGCCAGCAGCCTAGAGCCTAAGGGGGGGATCTCCTCCTACGAGCAGTACTTC. This yields the protein CASSLEPKGGISSYEQYF.